The source of this TCR beta chain is a study of technical replicates of blood from several donors. From germline, CDR1 is SNHLY and CDR2 FYNNEI. The V and J ends lost 7 bases and 7 bases respectively, with 10 bases between them. There are 11 residues in the CDR3. The assay was immunoSEQ multiplex PCR, and TCRdb's table has in-frame clones only and misses some. This table holds about 44,000 clones, over 95% found once. Sequenced input: T cells isolated from PBMCs. The TCR originated in a human donor in good health. This rearrangement joins TRBV2 to TRBJ1-2; D gene unclear. Here the CDR3 DNA reads TGTGCCAGCATGTTTTTTAGTGGCTACACCTTC. This encodes CASMFFSGYTF. The complete variable domain, with remaining parts taken from reference TRBV2 and TRBJ1-2, reads EPEVTQTPSHQVTQMGQEVILRCVPISNHLYFYWYRQILGQKVEFLVSFYNNEISEKSEIFDDQFSVERPDGSNFTLKIRSTKLEDSAMYFCASMFFSGYTFGSGTRLTVV.